What follows are 3 T cell receptor beta chains derived from one specimen sequenced in a study of T cells in localized non-small cell lung cancer. The assay was immunoSEQ multiplex PCR, and TCRdb's table has in-frame clones only and misses some. In the table there are fewer than 20,000 clones, roughly nine tenths of which are singletons. This material consisted of peripheral blood, taken before any cancer treatment. Every receptor here comes from a woman aged 35-75 years with stage I lung adenocarcinoma.

This rearrangement joins TRBV12-5 to TRBJ1-2; D is unresolved. The V end lost 9 bases, the J end lost 5 bases, and 10 bases lay between the germline ends. The CDR3 extends over 11 amino acids. From germline, CDR1 is LGHNT and CDR2 FRNRAP. The CDR3 nucleotides read TGTGCTAGGGTCAGCGGGTATGGCTACACCTTC. This sequence encodes CARVSGYGYTF.

The chain employs TRBV5-5 and TRBJ1-3, with D tentatively TRBD1 (6 bases). The CDR3 has 15 amino acids. Germline V lookup: CDR1 SGHKS, CDR2 YYEKEE (reference sequence). V lost 4 bases to trimming and J lost 4 bases, with 15 bases between them. This CDR3 reads CASSLGQGMGNTIYF. CDR3 sequence (DNA): TGTGCCAGCAGCCTGGGCCAGGGGATGGGAAACACCATATATTTT.

The chain recombines TRBV7-2 with TRBJ1-2; no clear D. Trimming removed 7 bases from V and 3 bases from J, with 12 bases in between. CDR1 SGHTA and CDR2 FQGNSA come from the germline V gene. This CDR3 has 13 amino acids. The CDR3 DNA is TGTGCCAGCAACCCAGGCGGGGACTATGGCTACACCTTC. It specifies CASNPGGDYGYTF.